This TCR beta chain stems from a study of cytomegalovirus exposure and HLA in healthy donors. The PCR had 60 Vbeta and 13 Jbeta primers. Clones were read by immunoSEQ multiplex PCR, and TCRdb kept only the in-frame ones, dropping some. This sample's table reports some 180,000 clones. V lost 4 bases and J lost 4, with 17 bases in between. Germline CDR1 and CDR2: SEHNR and FQNEAQ (reference sequence). This CDR3 comprises 16 residues. Input material: PBMCs. The receptor's source is a young man in good health and CMV-seronegative. The chain employs TRBV7-9 and TRBJ1-3; tentative D call: TRBD1 (5 bases). CDR3 protein: CASSSGGGAEGNTIYF. DNA for the CDR3: TGTGCCAGCAGCTCCGGTGGAGGGGCAGAAGGAAACACCATATATTTT.